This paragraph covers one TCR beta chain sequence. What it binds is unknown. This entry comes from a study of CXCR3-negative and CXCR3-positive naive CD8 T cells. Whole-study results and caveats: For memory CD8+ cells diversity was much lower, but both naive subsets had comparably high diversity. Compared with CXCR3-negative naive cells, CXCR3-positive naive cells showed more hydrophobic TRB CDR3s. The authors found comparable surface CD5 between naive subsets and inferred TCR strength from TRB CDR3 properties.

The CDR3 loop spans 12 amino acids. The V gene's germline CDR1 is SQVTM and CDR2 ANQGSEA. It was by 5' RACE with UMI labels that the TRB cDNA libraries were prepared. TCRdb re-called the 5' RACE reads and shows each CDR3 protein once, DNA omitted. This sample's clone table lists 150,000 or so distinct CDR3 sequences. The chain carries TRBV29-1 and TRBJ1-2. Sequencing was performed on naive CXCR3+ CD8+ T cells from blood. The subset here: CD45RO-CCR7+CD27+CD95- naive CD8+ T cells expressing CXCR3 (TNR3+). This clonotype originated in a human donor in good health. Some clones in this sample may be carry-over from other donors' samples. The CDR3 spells CSVDEGIHGYTF.